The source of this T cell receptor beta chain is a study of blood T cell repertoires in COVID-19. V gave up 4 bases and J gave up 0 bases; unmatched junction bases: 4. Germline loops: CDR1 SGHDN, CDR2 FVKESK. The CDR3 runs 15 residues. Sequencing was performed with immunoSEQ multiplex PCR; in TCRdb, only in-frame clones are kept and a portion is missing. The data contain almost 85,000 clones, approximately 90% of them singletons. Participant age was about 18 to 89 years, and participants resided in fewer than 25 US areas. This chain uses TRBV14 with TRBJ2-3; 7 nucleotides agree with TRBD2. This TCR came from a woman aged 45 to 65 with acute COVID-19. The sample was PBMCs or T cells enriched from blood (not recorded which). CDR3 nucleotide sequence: TGTGCCAGCAGCCTCGGGACTACTAGCACAGATACGCAGTATTTT. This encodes CASSLGTTSTDTQYF.